The source of this T cell receptor beta chain is a study of post-analysis software for immune sequencing data. As concerns this clonotype: The antigen is undetermined. Germline is not matched at one junction end, which may reflect a read error.

Points from the study as a whole: Five TRBV segments, including TRBV5-6, TRBV5-1 and TRBV20-1, were more frequent in patients than controls.

Carried by the TCR beta cDNA libraries were unique molecular identifiers. In TCRdb, the PCR reads were re-called with MiXCR into one record per CDR3 protein. The profile covers roughly 410,000 distinct CDR3 sequences, with approximately 38% appearing a single time and around 15% taken by the ten largest. From germline, CDR1 is SGHRS and CDR2 YFSETQ. The CDR3 has 16 residues. The V call is TRBV5-1, the J call TRBJ2-5, with D possibly being TRBD1 or TRBD2 (5 bases each). Sequencing was carried out using blood. This receptor was identified in a girl aged 10 to 17 with multiple sclerosis. CDR3 coding DNA: TGCGCCAGCAGCTTAGGTAGTAGGGGAGTTCAAGAGACCCGGTACTTC. It translates to CASSLGSRGVQETRYF.